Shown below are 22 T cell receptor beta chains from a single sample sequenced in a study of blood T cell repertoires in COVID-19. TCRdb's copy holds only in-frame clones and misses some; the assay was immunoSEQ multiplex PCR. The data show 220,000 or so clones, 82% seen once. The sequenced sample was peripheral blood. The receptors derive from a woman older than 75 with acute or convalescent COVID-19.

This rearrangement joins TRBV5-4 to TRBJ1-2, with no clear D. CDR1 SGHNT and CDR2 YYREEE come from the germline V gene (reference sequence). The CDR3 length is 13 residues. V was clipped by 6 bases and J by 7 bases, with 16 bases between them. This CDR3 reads CASTPRLEAGYTF. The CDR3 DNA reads TGTGCCAGCACCCCGAGGCTAGAAGCTGGCTACACCTTC.

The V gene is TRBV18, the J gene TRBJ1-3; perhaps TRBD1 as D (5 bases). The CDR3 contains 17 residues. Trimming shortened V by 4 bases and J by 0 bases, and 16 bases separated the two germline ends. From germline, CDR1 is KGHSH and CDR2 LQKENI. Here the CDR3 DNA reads TGTGCCAGCTCACTAGGACATAATTTCCTCTCTGGAAACACCATATATTTT. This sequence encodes CASSLGHNFLSGNTIYF.

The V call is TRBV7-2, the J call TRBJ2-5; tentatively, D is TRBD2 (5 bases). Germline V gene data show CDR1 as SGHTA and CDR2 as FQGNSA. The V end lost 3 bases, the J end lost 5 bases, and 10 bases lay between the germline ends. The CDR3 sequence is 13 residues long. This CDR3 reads CASSFEGSETQYF. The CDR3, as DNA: TGTGCCAGCAGCTTTGAGGGATCGGAGACCCAGTACTTC.

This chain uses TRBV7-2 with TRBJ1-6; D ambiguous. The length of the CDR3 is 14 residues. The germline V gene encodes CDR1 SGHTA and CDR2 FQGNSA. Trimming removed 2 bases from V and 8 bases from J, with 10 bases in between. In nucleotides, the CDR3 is TGTGCCAGCAGCTTAAGGAGGACGGATTCACCCCTCCACTTT. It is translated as CASSLRRTDSPLHF.

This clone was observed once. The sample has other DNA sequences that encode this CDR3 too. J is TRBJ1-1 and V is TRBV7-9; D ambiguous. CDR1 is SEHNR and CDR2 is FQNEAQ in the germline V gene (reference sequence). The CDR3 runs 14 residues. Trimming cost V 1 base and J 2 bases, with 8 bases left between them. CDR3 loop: CASSLEVANTEAFF. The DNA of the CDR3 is TGTGCCAGCAGCTTAGAGGTAGCAAACACTGAAGCTTTCTTT.

The CDR3 DNA is TGCGCCAGCAGCTTGGCTGTGGTCGGGAGCGACGAGCAGTACTTC. It yields the protein CASSLAVVGSDEQYF. The V and J genes are TRBV5-1 and TRBJ2-7; a weak D match, TRBD2 (6 bases). The CDR3 sequence is 15 residues long. Trimming stripped 0 bases from V and 5 bases from J, with 15 bases between. In germline, CDR1 is SGHRS, CDR2 YFSETQ.

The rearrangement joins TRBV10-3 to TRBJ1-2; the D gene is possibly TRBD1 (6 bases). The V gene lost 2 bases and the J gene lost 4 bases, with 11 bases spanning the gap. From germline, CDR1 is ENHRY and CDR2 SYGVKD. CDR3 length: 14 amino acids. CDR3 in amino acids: CAISETQGAYGYTF. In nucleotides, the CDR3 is TGTGCCATCAGTGAGACACAGGGAGCCTATGGCTACACCTTC.

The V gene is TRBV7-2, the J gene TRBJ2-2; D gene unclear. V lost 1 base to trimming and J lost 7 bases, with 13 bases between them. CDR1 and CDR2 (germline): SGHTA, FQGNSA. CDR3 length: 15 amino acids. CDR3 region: CASSLDVLRGGELFF. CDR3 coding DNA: TGTGCCAGCAGCTTAGACGTCCTACGAGGCGGGGAGCTGTTTTTT.

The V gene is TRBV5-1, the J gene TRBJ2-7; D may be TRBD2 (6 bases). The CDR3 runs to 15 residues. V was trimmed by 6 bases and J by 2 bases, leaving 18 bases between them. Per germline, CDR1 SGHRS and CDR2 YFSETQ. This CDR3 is CASTPADGGTYEQYF. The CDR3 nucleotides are TGCGCCAGCACCCCAGCCGACGGGGGAACCTACGAGCAGTACTTC. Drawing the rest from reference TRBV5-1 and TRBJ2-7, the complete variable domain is KAGVTQTPRYLIKTRGQQVTLSCSPISGHRSVSWYQQTPGQGLQFLFEYFSETQRNKGNFPGRFSGRQFSNSRSEMNVSTLELGDSALYLCASTPADGGTYEQYFGPGTRLTVT.

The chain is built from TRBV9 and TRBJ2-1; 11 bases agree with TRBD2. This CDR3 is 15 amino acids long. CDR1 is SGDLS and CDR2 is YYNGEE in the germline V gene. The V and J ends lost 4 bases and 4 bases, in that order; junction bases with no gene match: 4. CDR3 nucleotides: TGTGCCAGCAGCTCTACTAGCGGGGGATACAATGAGCAGTTCTTC. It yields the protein CASSSTSGGYNEQFF.

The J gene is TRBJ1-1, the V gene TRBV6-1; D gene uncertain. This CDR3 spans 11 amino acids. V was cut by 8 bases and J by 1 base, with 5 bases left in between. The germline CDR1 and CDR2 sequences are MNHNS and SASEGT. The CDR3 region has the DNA TGTGCCAGCGAGGGGAACACTGAAGCTTTCTTT. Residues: CASEGNTEAFF.

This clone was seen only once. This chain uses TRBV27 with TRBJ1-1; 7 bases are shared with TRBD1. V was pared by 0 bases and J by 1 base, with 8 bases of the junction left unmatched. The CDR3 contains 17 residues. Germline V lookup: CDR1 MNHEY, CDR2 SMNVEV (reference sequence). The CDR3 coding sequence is TGTGCCAGCAGTTTATCTTCGCCAGGGGGGAAGAACACTGAAGCTTTCTTT. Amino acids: CASSLSSPGGKNTEAFF.

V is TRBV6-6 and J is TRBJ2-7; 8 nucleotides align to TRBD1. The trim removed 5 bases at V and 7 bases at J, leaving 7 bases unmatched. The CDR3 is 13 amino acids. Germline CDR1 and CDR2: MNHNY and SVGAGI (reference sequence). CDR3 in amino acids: CASSRGTGREQYF. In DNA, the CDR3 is TGTGCCAGCAGTCGAGGGACAGGAAGGGAGCAGTACTTC.

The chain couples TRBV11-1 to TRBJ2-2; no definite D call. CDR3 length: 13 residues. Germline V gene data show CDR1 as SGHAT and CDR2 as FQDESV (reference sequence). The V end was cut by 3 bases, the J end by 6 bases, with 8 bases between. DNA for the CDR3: TGTGCCAGCAGCTTTAGTGAAGCCGGGGAGCTGTTTTTT. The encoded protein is CASSFSEAGELFF.

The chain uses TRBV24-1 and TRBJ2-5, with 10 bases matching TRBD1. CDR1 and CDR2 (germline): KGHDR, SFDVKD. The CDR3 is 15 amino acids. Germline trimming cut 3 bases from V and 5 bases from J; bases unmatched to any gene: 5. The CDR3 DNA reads TGTGCCACCAGTGATCCTAGGACAGGGGGGGAGACCCAGTACTTC. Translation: CATSDPRTGGETQYF.

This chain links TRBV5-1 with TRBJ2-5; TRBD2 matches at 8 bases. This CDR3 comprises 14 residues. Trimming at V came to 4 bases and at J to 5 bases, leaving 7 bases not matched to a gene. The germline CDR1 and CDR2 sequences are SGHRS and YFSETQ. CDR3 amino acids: CASSLGTSRETQYF. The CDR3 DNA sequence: TGCGCCAGCAGCCTCGGGACTAGTCGGGAGACCCAGTACTTC.

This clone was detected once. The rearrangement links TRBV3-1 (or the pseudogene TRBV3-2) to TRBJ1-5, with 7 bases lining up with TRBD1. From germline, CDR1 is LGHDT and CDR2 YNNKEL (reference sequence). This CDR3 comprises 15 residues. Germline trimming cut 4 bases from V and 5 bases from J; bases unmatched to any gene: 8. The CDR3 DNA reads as TGTGCCAGCAGCCGTCGACAGGGTGGCGATCAGCCCCAGCATTTT. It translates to CASSRRQGGDQPQHF.

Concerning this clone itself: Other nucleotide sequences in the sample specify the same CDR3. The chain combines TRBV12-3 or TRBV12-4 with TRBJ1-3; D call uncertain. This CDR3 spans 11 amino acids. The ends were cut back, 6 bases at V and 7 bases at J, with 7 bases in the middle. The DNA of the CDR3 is TGTGCCAGCAGCTCCCGGAACACCATATATTTT. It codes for CASSSRNTIYF.

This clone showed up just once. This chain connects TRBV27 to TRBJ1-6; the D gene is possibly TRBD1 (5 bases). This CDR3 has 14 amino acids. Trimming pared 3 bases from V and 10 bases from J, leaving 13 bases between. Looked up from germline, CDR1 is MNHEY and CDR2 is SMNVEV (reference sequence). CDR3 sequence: CASSLWGAGSPLHF. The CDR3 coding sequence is TGTGCCAGCAGTTTGTGGGGCGCTGGATCACCCCTCCACTTT.

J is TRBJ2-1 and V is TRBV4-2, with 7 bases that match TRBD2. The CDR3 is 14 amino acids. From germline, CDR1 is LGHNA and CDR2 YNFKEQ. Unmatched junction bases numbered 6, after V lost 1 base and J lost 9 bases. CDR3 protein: CASSQVTSEGEQFF. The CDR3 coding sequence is TGTGCCAGCAGCCAAGTAACTAGCGAAGGTGAGCAGTTCTTC.

The CDR3 is CSVVKGTTGGQEQYF. CDR3 sequence (DNA): TGCAGCGTTGTAAAGGGGACAACGGGGGGGCAAGAGCAGTACTTC. This sequence joins TRBV29-1 and TRBJ2-7; TRBD2 aligns across 8 bases. V lost 4 bases to trimming and J lost 7 bases; unmatched junction nucleotides: 15. In germline, CDR1 is SQVTM, CDR2 ANQGSEA. The CDR3 sequence is 15 residues long.

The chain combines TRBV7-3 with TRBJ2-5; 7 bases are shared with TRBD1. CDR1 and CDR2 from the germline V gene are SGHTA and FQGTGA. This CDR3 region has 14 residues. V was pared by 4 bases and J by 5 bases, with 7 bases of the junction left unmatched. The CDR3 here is CASSSLGTDETQYF. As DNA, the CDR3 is TGTGCCAGCAGCTCCCTGGGGACAGATGAGACCCAGTACTTC. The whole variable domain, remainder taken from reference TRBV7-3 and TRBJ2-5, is GAGVSQTPSNKVTEKGKYVELRCDPISGHTALYWYRQSLGQGPEFLIYFQGTGAADDSGLPNDRFFAVRPEGSVSTLKIQRTERGDSAVYLCASSSLGTDETQYFGPGTRLLVL.